The 9 T cell receptor beta chains reported below all come from one sample, sequenced in a study of cytomegalovirus exposure and HLA in healthy donors. The assay was immunoSEQ multiplex PCR, and TCRdb's table has in-frame clones only and misses some. Of over 250,000 clones listed, 87% are singletons. What was sequenced was PBMCs. The receptors shown here come from a woman between 25 and 40 years old in good health and CMV-seropositive.

J is TRBJ2-7 and V is TRBV7-2, with 13 bases fitting TRBD2. The CDR3 contains 16 residues. The trim removed 5 bases at V and 3 bases at J, leaving 7 bases unmatched. The germline gives CDR1 SGHTA, CDR2 FQGNSA. The CDR3 protein is CASSPGLAGEVYEQYF. For the CDR3, the DNA is TGTGCCAGCAGCCCCGGACTAGCGGGAGAGGTCTACGAGCAGTACTTC.

This sequence joins TRBV13 and TRBJ2-1; D is possibly TRBD1 (6 bases). V gave up 5 bases and J gave up 0 bases, with 17 bases separating them. The V gene's germline CDR1 is PRHDT and CDR2 FYEKMQ (reference sequence). The CDR3 runs 17 residues. CDR3 nucleotide sequence: TGTGCCAGCAGCACCCGACAGGTAGGAATCTCCTACAATGAGCAGTTCTTC. Amino acid sequence: CASSTRQVGISYNEQFF.

The rearrangement uses TRBV4-1 and TRBJ1-1, with D tentatively TRBD1 (5 bases). This CDR3 is built from 17 residues. The germline CDR1 and CDR2 sequences are MGHRA and YSYEKL. V lost 0 bases and J lost 1, with 15 bases in between. The CDR3 DNA reads TGCGCCAGCAGCCAAGAGCGAGGATGGACACAGAACACTGAAGCTTTCTTT. It specifies CASSQERGWTQNTEAFF.

The V gene is TRBV4-3, the J gene TRBJ2-5; 7 nucleotides line up with TRBD1. Germline CDR1 is LGHNA and CDR2 is YSLEER. The CDR3 covers 17 residues. V shed 3 bases and J 1 base; nucleotides not matched to a gene: 11. The CDR3 DNA reads as TGCGCCAGCAGCCACTCCCAGGGGGAACAGTCCCAAGAGACCCAGTACTTC. Amino acid sequence: CASSHSQGEQSQETQYF.

The chain carries TRBV6-6 and TRBJ1-6; 7 bases line up with TRBD1. Trimming took 0 bases from V and 9 from J; bases not matched to a gene: 8. Germline V CDR1 and CDR2: MNHNY, SVGAGI (reference sequence). This CDR3 is built from 16 residues. CDR3 DNA: TGTGCCAGCAGTTACTCGCCAGGGGGAAGTTCTTCACCCCTCCACTTT. Its protein product is CASSYSPGGSSSPLHF.

This clone has only a few counts. V usage is TRBV6-1 and J usage is TRBJ2-7; 7 bases align to TRBD1. V lost 3 bases and J lost 3; bases outside the gene matches: 8. The CDR3 sequence is 15 residues long. CDR1 MNHNS and CDR2 SASEGT come from the germline V gene. The DNA of the CDR3 is TGTGCCAGCAGTGACCCGACAGGGAGAGTCTACGAGCAGTACTTC. It codes for CASSDPTGRVYEQYF.

The V gene is TRBV10-3, the J gene TRBJ2-7; weak D call: TRBD1 (5 bases). Germline V gives CDR1 ENHRY, CDR2 SYGVKD. The length of the CDR3 is 14 residues. Trimming cost V 2 bases and J 0 bases, with 8 bases left between them. CDR3 sequence reads: CAISEGQGSYEQYF. The CDR3 coding sequence is TGTGCCATCAGTGAGGGGCAGGGCTCCTACGAGCAGTACTTC.

The chain uses TRBV7-2 and TRBJ2-7; D is undetermined. The V and J ends lost 3 bases and 1 base respectively, with 7 bases between them. The germline V gene encodes CDR1 SGHTA and CDR2 FQGNSA. The CDR3 is 13 residues long. CDR3 protein: CASSFHGSYEQYF. The CDR3 nucleotides read TGTGCCAGCAGCTTTCACGGATCCTACGAGCAGTACTTC.

Concerning this clone itself: Other DNA sequences within the sample encode an identical CDR3. The chain joins TRBV5-4 to TRBJ1-2, with D perhaps matching TRBD1 (6 bases). The germline CDR1 and CDR2 sequences are SGHNT and YYREEE (reference sequence). V was trimmed by 4 bases and J by 0 bases, leaving 10 bases between them. The CDR3 contains 14 residues. The CDR3 protein is CASSLGTTNYGYTF. The CDR3 nucleotides are TGTGCCAGCAGCCTTGGGACAACTAACTATGGCTACACCTTC.